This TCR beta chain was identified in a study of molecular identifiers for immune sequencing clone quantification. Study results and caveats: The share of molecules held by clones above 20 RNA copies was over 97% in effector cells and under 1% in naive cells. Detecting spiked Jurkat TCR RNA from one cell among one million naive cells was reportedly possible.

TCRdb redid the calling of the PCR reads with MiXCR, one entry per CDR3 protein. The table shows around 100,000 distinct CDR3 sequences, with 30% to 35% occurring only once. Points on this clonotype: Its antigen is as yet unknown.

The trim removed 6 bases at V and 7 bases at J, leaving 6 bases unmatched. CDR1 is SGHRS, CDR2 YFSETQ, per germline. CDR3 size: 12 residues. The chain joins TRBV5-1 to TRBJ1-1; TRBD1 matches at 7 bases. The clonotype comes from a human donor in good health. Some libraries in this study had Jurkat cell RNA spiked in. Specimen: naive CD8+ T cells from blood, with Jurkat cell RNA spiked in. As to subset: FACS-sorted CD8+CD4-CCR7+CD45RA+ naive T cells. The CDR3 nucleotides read TGCGCCAGCACGGGACAGATAAATGAAGCTTTCTTT. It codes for CASTGQINEAFF.